The 11 T cell receptor beta chains below come from one sample, sequenced in a study of T cells in Graves' hyperthyroidism and ophthalmopathy. RNA transcripts yielded amplified TCR beta CDR3 regions. A first-round RT-PCR of the TCR CDR3 used the HTBI primer set. TCRdb reanalysed the multiplex PCR reads using MiXCR and keeps one entry per CDR3 protein. The sample has 600,000 to 850,000 distinct CDR3 sequences; around 19% are singletons. The source material was blood. The receptors stem from a woman in her fifties or sixties with Graves' hyperthyroidism that later progressed to Graves' ophthalmopathy.

The chain links TRBV6-2 or TRBV6-3 to TRBJ2-1, with 7 bases identical to TRBD1. The CDR3 spans 16 residues. The trim removed 2 bases at V and 6 bases at J, leaving 10 bases unmatched. Germline V gene data show CDR1 as MNHEY and CDR2 as SVGEGT. The chain's CDR3 is CASSYPVRGQTNEQFF. Here the CDR3 DNA reads TGTGCCAGCAGTTACCCGGTAAGGGGACAGACCAATGAGCAGTTCTTC.

The chain combines TRBV6-1 with TRBJ1-5; 8 positions agree with TRBD1. The length of the CDR3 is 15 residues. Germline V CDR1 and CDR2: MNHNS, SASEGT. With 5 bases clipped from V and 6 bases from J, the junction kept 9 bases outside the gene matches. The chain's CDR3 is CASSLMTGEVQPQHF. The CDR3 DNA follows: TGTGCCAGCAGTCTCATGACAGGGGAGGTTCAGCCCCAGCATTTT.

The gene calls are TRBV7-2 and TRBJ2-5; possible D gene TRBD1, 6 bases. Germline CDR1 is SGHTA and CDR2 is FQGNSA. Trimming shortened V by 6 bases and J by 0 bases, and 14 bases separated the two germline ends. This CDR3 is built from 15 residues. The CDR3 DNA follows: TGTGCCAGCAGATCCGGACAGTTGTACCAAGAGACCCAGTACTTC. The encoded protein is CASRSGQLYQETQYF.

This chain joins TRBV7-2 and TRBJ1-5; no definite D call. CDR1 and CDR2 (germline): SGHTA, FQGNSA. The CDR3 consists of 12 residues. Trimming cost V 7 bases and J 6 bases, with 10 bases left between them. CDR3 loop: CASTQMGQPQHF. CDR3 DNA: TGTGCCAGCACCCAAATGGGTCAGCCCCAGCATTTT.

V is TRBV6-1 and J is TRBJ2-7; the match to TRBD1 covers 9 bases. The CDR3 is 14 amino acids. V dropped 6 bases and J dropped 3; count of bases not matched to a gene: 6. Germline V lookup: CDR1 MNHNS, CDR2 SASEGT. DNA for the CDR3: TGTGCCAGCAGGCGGGGGACAGGGAACTACGAGCAGTACTTC. This codes for CASRRGTGNYEQYF.

As regards this clonotype: Because the CDR3 is missing its conserved closing phenylalanine or tryptophan, this is likely a read error. The chain has TRBV2 and TRBJ1-1; D not resolved. The V gene lost 7 bases and the J gene lost 2 bases, with 11 bases spanning the gap. The CDR3 runs 13 residues. In germline, CDR1 is SNHLY, CDR2 FYNNEI. CDR3: CASNREVNTEAFL. CDR3 in DNA: TGTGCCAGCAACCGGGAGGTAAACACTGAAGCTTTCCTT.

This clonotype was counted between two and nine times. The CDR3 DNA is TGTGCCAGCAGTGAAGACGGCGTGGGCTACACCTTC. This encodes CASSEDGVGYTF. The rearrangement uses TRBV6-1 and TRBJ1-2; no reliable D call. Germline V gives CDR1 MNHNS, CDR2 SASEGT. V was shortened by 1 base and J by 8 bases, with 8 bases between the two germline ends. The CDR3 covers 12 residues.

This sequence joins TRBV15 and TRBJ1-4; a possible D gene is TRBD1 (5 bases). This CDR3 comprises 16 residues. CDR1 and CDR2 (germline): LNHNV, YYDKDF (reference sequence). V shed 1 base and J shed 3 bases, with 12 bases lying between them. For the CDR3, the DNA is TGTGCCACCAGCAGAGTCAGACGGGGCTCTAATGAAAAACTGTTTTTT. It is translated as CATSRVRRGSNEKLFF.

This clonotype was seen ten or more times. CDR3 sequence (DNA): TGTGCCAGCATTAGGACTAGCGGGGGCCGCAATGAGCAGTTCTTC. This codes for CASIRTSGGRNEQFF. This chain uses TRBV2 with TRBJ2-1, with 13 bases that match TRBD2. V lost 7 bases to trimming and J lost 6 bases; unmatched junction nucleotides: 6. This CDR3 has 15 residues. CDR1 and CDR2 (germline): SNHLY, FYNNEI.

V gene TRBV6-1 combines with J gene TRBJ2-2, with 8 bases that match TRBD2. Germline CDR1 reads MNHNS; CDR2 reads SASEGT. J was trimmed by 5 bases and V by 5 bases; bases with no gene match: 7. This CDR3 contains 15 residues. CDR3 amino acids: CASSPQAGVTGELFF. As DNA, the CDR3 is TGTGCCAGCAGTCCCCAAGCGGGGGTGACCGGGGAGCTGTTTTTT.

This clonotype was picked up many times. The J gene is TRBJ2-7, the V gene TRBV7-9, with D hard to call. Trimming removed 5 bases at V and 3 bases at J, with 8 bases between. The CDR3 is 12 amino acids. Per the germline V gene, CDR1 is SEHNR and CDR2 is FQNEAQ (reference sequence). In DNA form, the CDR3 reads TGTGCCAGCAGCCTTGCCCTCTACGAGCAGTACTTC. It encodes CASSLALYEQYF.